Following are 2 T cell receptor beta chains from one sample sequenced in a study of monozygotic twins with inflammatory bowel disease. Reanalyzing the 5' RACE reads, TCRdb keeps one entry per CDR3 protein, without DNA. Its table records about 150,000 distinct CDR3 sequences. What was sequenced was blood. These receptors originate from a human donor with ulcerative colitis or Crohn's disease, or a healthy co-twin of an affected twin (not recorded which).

The CDR3 protein is CASSGTSGRAGFYEQYF. V usage is TRBV5-1 and J usage is TRBJ2-7; with no DNA, the TCRdb D assignment of TRBD2 cannot be verified. Per the germline V gene, CDR1 is SGHRS and CDR2 is YFSETQ. CDR3 length: 17 amino acids.

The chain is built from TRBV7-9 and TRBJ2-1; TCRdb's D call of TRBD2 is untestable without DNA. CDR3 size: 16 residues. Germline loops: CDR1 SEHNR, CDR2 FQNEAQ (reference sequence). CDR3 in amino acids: CASSEKDYLEFNEQFF.